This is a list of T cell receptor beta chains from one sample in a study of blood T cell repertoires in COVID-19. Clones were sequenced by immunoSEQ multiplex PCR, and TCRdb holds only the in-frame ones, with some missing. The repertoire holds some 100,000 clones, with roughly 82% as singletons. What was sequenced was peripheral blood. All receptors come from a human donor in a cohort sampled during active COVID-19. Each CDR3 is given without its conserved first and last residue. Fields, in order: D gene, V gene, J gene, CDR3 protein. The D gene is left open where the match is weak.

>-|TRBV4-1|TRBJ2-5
ASSQDGNSWTRGTQY
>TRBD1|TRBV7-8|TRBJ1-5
ASSTSTQGARNQPQH
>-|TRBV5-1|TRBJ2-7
ASSLGAGRKQY
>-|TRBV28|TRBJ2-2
ASSLGAGPTNTGELF
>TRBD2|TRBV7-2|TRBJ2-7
ASSVYGGGAYEQY
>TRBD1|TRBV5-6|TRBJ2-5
ASSTPTGEETQY
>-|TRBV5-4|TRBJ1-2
ASSEDSYGYT
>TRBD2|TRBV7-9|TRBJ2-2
ASSATSGRTYGELF
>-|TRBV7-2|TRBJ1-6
ASSLAPGYSPLH
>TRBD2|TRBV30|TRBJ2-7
AWSPPGLAAIYEQY
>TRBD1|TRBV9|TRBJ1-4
ASSGGQGVPNEKLF
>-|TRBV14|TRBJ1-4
ASSREGGKLF
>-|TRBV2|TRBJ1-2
ASSVGRGDGYT
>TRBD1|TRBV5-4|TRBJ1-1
ASSWTGNAEAF